What follows are 3 T cell receptor beta chains derived from one specimen sequenced in a study of tumor-infiltrating lymphocytes in primary liver carcinoma. Priming with a constant-region primer yielded TCR beta cDNA from roughly 490 ng total RNA. Employing slightly modified ARM-PCR, three nested multiplex PCR rounds were run, and these gave rise to the TCR beta libraries. The first two PCR rounds used TRBV1-TRBV30 forward primers with a C-beta reverse primer, roughly 11 cycles each. TCRdb fed the multiplex PCR reads into MiXCR, producing one record per CDR3 protein. The table records approximately 190,000 distinct CDR3 sequences, around 85% of them present only once. The tissue used was unsorted bulk material of about 17-33 mg. RNA and DNA were co-extracted from it with the AllPrep DNA/RNA mini kit. Sequencing input: tumor tissue from primary liver carcinoma. These receptors were taken from a man aged 35-49 years with primary liver carcinoma and hepatitis B virus infection.

Only one count was recorded for this clonotype. One end of the junction is discordant with germline, which a read error may explain. V usage is TRBV6-5 and J usage is TRBJ2-3, with 12 bases matching TRBD2. This CDR3 is built from 15 residues. Germline CDR1 MNHEY, CDR2 SVGAGI. CDR3 sequence reads: CASNPGLAGTNAQFF. For the CDR3, the DNA is TGTGCCAGCAACCCAGGACTAGCGGGAACAAATGCGCAGTTTTTT.

This chain connects TRBV12-3 or TRBV12-4 to TRBJ2-2; D ambiguous. The CDR3 is 16 residues long. The CDR3 spells CTNSPRRRTNTGELFF. CDR3 in DNA: TGTACCAACAGTCCCCGGCGGCGGACGAACACCGGGGAGCTGTTTTTT.

A remark on this clonotype: The CDR3 ends on some other residue instead of the conserved phenylalanine or tryptophan, so this is likely a read error. J is TRBJ1-1 and V is TRBV10-3; D unresolved. Trimming removed 11 bases from V and 7 bases from J, with 11 bases in between. The germline V gene encodes CDR1 ENHRY and CDR2 SYGVKD. The CDR3 runs 10 residues. CDR3 amino acids: CAARTIEAFS. As DNA, the CDR3 is TGTGCCGCGCGGACGATTGAAGCTTTCTCT.